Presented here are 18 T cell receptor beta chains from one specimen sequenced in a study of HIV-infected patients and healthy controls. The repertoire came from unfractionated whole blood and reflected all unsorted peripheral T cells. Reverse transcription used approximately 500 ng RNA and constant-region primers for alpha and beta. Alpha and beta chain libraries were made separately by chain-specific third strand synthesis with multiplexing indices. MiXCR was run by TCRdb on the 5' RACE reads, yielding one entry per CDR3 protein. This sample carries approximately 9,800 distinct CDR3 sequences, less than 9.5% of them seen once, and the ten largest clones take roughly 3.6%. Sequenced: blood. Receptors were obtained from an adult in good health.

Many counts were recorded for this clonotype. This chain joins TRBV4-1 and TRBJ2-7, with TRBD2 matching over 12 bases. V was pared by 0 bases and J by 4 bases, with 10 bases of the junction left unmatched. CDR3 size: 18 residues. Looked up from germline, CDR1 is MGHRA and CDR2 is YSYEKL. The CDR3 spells CASSQDIATTSGGYEQYF. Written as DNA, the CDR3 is TGCGCCAGCAGCCAAGACATTGCCACGACTAGCGGGGGTTACGAGCAGTACTTC.

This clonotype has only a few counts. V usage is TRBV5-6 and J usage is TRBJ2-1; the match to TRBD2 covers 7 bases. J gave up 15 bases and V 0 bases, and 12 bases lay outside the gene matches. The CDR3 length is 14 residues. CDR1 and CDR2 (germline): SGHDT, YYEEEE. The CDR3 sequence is CASSLVASGQRLFF. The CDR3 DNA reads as TGTGCCAGCAGCTTGGTTGCTAGCGGCCAGAGATTGTTCTTC.

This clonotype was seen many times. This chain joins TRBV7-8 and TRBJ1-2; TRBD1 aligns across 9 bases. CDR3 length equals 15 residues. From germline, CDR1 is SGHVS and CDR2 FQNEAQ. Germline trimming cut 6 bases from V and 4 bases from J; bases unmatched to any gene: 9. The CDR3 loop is CASRTGQGSPYGYTF. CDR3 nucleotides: TGTGCCAGCAGGACGGGACAGGGAAGTCCCTATGGCTACACCTTC.

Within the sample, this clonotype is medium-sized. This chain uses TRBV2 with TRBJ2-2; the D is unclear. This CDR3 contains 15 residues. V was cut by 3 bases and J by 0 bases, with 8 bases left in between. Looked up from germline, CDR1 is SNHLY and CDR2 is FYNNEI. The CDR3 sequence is CASSEESANTGELFF. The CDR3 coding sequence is TGTGCCAGCAGTGAGGAGTCCGCGAACACCGGGGAGCTGTTTTTT.

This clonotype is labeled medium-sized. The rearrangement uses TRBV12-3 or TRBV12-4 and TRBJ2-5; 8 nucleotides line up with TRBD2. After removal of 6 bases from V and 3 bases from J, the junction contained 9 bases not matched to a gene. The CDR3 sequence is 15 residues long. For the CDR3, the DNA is TGTGCCAGCAGGCACACCGGTAGCGGGGAAGAGACCCAGTACTTC. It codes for CASRHTGSGEETQYF.

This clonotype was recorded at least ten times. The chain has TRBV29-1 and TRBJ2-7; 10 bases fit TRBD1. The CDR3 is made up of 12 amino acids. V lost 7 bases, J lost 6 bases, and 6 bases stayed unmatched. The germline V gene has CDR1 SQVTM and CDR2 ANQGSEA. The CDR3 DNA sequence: TGCAGCGCCGGGACAGGGGTGAGCGAGCAGTACTTC. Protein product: CSAGTGVSEQYF.

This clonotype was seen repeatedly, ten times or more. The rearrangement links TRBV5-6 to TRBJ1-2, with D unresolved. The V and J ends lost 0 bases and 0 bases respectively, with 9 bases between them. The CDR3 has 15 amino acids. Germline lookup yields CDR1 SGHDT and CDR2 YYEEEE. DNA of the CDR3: TGTGCCAGCAGCTTGGTGCCTACCTCTAACTATGGCTACACCTTC. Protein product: CASSLVPTSNYGYTF.

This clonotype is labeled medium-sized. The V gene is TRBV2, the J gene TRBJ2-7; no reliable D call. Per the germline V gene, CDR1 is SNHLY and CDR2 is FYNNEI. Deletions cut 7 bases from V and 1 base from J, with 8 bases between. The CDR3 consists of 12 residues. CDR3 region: CASTYGSYEQYF. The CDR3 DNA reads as TGTGCCAGCACCTACGGTTCCTACGAGCAGTACTTC.

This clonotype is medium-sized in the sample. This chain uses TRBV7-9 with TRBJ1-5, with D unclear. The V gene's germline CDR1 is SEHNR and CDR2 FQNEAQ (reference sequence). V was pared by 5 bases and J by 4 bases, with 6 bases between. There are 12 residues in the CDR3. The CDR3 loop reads CASSPDNQPQHF. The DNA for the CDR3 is TGTGCCAGCAGCCCCGATAATCAGCCCCAGCATTTT.

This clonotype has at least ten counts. This CDR3 is CSARATGHDSYEQYF. The CDR3 nucleotides read TGCAGTGCTAGAGCTACGGGACATGACTCCTACGAGCAGTACTTC. The gene calls are TRBV20-1 and TRBJ2-7, with D perhaps matching TRBD1 (6 bases). Between the trimmed V and J ends, which lost 1 base and 0 bases, there was a span of 13 bases. This CDR3 has 15 residues. CDR1 and CDR2 (germline): DFQATT, SNEGSKA (reference sequence).

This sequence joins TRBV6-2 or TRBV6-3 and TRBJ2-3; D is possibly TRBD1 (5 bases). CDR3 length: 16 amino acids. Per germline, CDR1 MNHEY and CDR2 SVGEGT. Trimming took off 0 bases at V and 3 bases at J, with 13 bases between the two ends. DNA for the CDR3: TGTGCCAGCAGTTACTCGCCAGGGATGGGAACAGATACGCAGTATTTT. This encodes CASSYSPGMGTDTQYF.

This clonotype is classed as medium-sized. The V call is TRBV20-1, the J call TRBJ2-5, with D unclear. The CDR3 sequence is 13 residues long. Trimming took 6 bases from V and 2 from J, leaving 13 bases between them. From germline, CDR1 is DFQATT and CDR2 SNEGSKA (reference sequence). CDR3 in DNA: TGCAGTGCCCCCGGCCCCCAACAAGAGACCCAGTACTTC. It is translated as CSAPGPQQETQYF.

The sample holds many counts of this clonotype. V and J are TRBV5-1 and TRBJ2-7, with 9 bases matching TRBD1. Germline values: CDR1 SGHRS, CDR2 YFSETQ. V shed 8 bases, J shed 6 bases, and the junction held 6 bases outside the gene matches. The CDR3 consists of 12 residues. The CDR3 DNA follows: TGCGCCAGTACGGGACAGGGCCTCGAGCAGTACTTC. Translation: CASTGQGLEQYF.

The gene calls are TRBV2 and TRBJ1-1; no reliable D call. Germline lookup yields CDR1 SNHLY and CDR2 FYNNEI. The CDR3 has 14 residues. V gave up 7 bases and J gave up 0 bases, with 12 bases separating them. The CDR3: CASILGRMNTEAFF. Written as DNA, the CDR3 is TGTGCCAGCATCTTGGGCCGTATGAACACTGAAGCTTTCTTT.

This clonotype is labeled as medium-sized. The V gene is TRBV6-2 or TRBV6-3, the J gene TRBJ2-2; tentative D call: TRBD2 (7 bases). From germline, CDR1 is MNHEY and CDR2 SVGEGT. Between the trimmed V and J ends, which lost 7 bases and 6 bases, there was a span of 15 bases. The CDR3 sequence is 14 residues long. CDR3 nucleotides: TGTGCCAGCAATTCTTGGCGGGGGCCCGGGGAGCTGTTTTTT. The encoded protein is CASNSWRGPGELFF.

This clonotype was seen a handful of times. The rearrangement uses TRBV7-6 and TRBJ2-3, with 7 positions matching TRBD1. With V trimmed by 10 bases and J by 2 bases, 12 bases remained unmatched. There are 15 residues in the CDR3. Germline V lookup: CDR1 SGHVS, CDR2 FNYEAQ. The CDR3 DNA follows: TGTGCCACCTCCCTAGGGGGCGGTTTCACAGATACGCAGTATTTT. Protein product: CATSLGGGFTDTQYF.

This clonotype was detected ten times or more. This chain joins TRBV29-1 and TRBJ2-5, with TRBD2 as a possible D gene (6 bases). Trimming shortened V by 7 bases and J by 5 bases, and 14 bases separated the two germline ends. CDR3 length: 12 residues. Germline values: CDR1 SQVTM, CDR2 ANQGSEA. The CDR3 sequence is CSGRELTETQYF. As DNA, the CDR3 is TGCAGCGGGAGGGAGTTGACGGAGACCCAGTACTTC. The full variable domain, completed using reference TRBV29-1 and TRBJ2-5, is SAVISQKPSRDICQRGTSLTIQCQVDSQVTMMFWYRQQPGQSLTLIATANQGSEATYESGFVIDKFPISRPNLTFSTLTVSNMSPEDSSIYLCSGRELTETQYFGPGTRLLVL.

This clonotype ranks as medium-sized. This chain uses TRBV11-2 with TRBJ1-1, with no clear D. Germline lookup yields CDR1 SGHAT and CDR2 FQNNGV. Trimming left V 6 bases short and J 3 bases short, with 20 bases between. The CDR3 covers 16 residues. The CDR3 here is CASRIRATGLDTEAFF. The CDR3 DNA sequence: TGTGCCAGCAGAATTAGGGCCACGGGGTTGGACACTGAAGCTTTCTTT.